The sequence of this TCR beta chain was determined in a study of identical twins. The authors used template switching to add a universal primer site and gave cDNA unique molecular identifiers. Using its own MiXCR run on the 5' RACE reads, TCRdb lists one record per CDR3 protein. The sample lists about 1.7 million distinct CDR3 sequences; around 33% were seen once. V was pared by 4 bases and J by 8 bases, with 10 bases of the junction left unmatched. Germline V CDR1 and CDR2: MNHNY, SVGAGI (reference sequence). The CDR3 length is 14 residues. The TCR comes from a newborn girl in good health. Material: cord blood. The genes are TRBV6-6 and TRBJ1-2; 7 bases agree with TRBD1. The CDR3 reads CASSFDRVVYGYTF. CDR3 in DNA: TGTGCCAGCAGTTTCGACAGGGTGGTCTACGGCTACACCTTC.